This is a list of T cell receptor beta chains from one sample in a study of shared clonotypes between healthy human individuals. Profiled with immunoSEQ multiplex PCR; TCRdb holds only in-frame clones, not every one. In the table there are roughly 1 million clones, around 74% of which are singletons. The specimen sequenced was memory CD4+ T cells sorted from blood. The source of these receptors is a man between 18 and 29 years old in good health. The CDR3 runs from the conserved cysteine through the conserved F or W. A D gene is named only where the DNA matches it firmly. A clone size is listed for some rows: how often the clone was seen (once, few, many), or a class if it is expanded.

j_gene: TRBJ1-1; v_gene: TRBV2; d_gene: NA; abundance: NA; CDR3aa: CASSEDRNTEAFF; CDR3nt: TGTGCCAGCAGTGAAGACAGGAACACTGAAGCTTTCTTT
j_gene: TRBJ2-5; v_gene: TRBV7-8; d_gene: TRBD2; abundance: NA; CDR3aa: CASSFVAGLTQETQYF; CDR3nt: TGTGCCAGCAGCTTCGTAGCGGGGCTAACCCAAGAGACCCAGTACTTC
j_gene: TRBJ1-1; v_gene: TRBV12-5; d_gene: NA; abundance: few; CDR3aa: CASGDDGTEAFF; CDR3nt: TGTGCTAGTGGCGATGACGGGACAGAAGCTTTCTTT
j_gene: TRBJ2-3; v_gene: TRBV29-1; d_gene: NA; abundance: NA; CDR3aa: CSGRVSTDTQYF; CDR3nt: TGCAGCGGTCGAGTTAGCACAGATACGCAGTATTTT
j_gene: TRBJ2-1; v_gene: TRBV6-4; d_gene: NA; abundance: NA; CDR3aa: CASFGRGDYNEQFF; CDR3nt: TGTGCCAGCTTTGGGCGGGGAGACTACAATGAGCAGTTCTTC
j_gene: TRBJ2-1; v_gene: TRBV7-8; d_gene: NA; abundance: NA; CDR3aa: CASSSWSGSYNEQFF; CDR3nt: TGTGCCAGCAGCTCCTGGTCAGGGTCCTACAATGAGCAGTTCTTC
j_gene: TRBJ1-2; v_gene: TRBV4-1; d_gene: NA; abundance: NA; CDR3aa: CASSQVRGKGDYGYTF; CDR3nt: TGCGCCAGCAGCCAAGTCAGGGGCAAGGGAGACTATGGCTACACCTTC
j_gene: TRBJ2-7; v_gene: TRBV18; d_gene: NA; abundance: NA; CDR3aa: CASSPQGAEQYF; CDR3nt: TGTGCCAGCTCACCCCAGGGTGCCGAGCAGTACTTC
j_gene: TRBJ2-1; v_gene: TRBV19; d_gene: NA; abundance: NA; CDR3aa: CASSIGTHDNEQFF; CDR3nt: TGTGCCAGTAGTATTGGGACACACGACAATGAGCAGTTCTTC
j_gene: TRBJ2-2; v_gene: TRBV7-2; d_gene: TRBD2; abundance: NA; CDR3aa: CASSLGAALAGGELFF; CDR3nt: TGTGCCAGCAGCTTAGGGGCAGCCCTAGCGGGCGGGGAGCTGTTTTTT
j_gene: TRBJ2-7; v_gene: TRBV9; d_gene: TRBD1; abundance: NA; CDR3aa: CASSVRTGDEQHF; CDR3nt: TGTGCCAGCAGCGTAAGGACAGGGGACGAGCAGCACTTC
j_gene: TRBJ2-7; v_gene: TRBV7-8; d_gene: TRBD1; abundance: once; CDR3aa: CASSDPGQGKGQYF; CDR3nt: TGTGCCAGCAGCGATCCGGGACAGGGGAAAGGGCAGTACTTC
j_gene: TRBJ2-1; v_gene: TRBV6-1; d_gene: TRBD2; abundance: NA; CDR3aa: CASRALAGLANEQFF; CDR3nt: TGTGCCAGCAGAGCCCTAGCGGGTTTGGCCAATGAGCAGTTCTTC
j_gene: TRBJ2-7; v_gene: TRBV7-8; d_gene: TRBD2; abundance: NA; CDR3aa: CASSLNGRGEFF; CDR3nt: TGTGCCAGCAGCTTAAACGGGCGGGGGGAATTCTTC
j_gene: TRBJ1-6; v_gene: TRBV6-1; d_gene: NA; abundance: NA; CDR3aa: CASSEDLRGNSPLHF; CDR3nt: TGTGCCAGCAGTGAGGATCTCCGAGGGAATTCACCCCTCCACTTT
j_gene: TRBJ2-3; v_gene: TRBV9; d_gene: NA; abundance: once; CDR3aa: CASSVLGGGSTDTQYF; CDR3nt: TGTGCCAGCAGCGTCCTCGGGGGCGGAAGCACAGATACGCAGTATTTT
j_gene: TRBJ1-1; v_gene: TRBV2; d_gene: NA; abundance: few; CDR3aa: CASSERSLLTEAFF; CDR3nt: TGTGCCAGCAGTGAAAGGAGCCTCCTCACTGAAGCTTTCTTT
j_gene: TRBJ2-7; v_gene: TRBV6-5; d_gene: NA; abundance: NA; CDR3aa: CASRLDSGDSYEQYF; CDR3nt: TGTGCCAGCAGGCTCGATAGCGGTGACTCCTACGAGCAGTACTTC
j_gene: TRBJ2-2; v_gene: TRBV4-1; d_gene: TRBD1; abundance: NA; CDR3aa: CASSQGGLRGQGEAGELFF; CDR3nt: TGCGCCAGCAGCCAAGGGGGGTTGCGGGGACAGGGAGAGGCCGGGGAGCTGTTTTTT
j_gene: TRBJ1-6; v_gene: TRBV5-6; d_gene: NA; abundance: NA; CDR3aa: CASSSWGKDSPLHF; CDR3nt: TGTGCCAGCAGCTCATGGGGTAAGGATTCACCCCTCCACTTT
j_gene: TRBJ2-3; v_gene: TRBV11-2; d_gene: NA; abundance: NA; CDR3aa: CASSLQDRFTDTQYF; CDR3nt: TGTGCCAGCAGCTTACAAGACAGGTTCACAGATACGCAGTATTTT
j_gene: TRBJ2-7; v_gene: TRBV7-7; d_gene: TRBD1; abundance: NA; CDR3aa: CASSPGTGGSYEQYF; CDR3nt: TGTGCTAGCAGTCCCGGGACAGGGGGCTCCTACGAGCAGTACTTC
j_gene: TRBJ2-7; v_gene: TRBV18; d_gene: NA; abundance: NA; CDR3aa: CASSLYRVGAYEQYF; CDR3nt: TGTGCCAGCTCCCTTTACAGGGTTGGCGCCTACGAGCAGTACTTC
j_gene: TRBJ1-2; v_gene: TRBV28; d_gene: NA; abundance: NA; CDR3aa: CASSFMQGNGYTF; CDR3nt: TGTGCCAGCAGTTTCATGCAGGGAAATGGCTACACCTTC
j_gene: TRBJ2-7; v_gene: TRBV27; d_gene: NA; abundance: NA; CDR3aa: CASSFTDTYEQYF; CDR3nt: TGTGCCAGCAGTTTTACGGATACCTACGAGCAGTACTTC
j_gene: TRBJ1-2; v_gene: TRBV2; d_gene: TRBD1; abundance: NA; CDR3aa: CASSRTGGGGYTF; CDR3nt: TGTGCCAGCAGCAGAACAGGGGGCGGGGGCTACACCTTC
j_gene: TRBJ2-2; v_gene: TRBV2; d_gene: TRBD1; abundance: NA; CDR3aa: CASRGTGGRTGELFF; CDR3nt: TGTGCCAGCAGAGGGACAGGGGGTAGGACCGGGGAGCTGTTTTTT
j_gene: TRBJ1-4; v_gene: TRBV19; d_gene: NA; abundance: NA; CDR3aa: CASSMWPPLINEKLFF; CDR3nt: TGTGCCAGTAGTATGTGGCCCCCGCTGATCAATGAAAAACTGTTTTTT
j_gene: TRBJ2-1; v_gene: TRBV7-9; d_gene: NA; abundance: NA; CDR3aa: CASSPPGSIGEFF; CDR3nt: TGTGCCAGCAGCCCCCCTGGAAGCATCGGGGAGTTCTTC
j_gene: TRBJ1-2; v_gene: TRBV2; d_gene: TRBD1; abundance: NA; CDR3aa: CASSVQGDNYGYTF; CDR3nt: TGTGCCAGCAGTGTACAGGGGGATAACTATGGCTACACCTTC
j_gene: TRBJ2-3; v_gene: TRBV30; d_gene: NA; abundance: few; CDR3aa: CAWISLGDTQYF; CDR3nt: TGTGCATGGATTAGTTTGGGGGATACGCAGTATTTT
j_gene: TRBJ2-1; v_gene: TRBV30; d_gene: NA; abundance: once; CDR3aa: CAWTGMGEQFF; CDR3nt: TGTGCCTGGACCGGTATGGGGGAGCAGTTCTTC
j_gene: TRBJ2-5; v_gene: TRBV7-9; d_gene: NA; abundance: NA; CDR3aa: CASSYSETQYF; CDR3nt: TGTGCCAGCAGCTACTCAGAGACCCAGTACTTC
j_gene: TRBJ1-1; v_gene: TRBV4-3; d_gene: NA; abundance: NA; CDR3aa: CASSQVPNTEAFF; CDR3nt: TGCGCCAGCAGCCAAGTTCCGAACACTGAAGCTTTCTTT
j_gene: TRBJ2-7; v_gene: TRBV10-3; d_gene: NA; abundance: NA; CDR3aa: CAISESLAGSYEQYF; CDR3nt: TGTGCCATCAGTGAGTCGCTAGCCGGATCCTACGAGCAGTACTTC
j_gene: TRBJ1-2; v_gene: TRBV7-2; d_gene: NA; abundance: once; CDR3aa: CASSWDGYGYTF; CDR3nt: TGTGCCAGCAGCTGGGACGGCTATGGCTACACCTTC
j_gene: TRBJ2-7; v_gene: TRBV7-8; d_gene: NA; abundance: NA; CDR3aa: CASSLFGYEQYF; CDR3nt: TGTGCCAGCAGCCTCTTTGGCTACGAGCAGTACTTC
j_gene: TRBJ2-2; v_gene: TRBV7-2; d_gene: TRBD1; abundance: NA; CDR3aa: CASSLGLQGSGELFF; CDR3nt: TGTGCCAGCAGCTTAGGATTACAGGGGTCCGGGGAGCTGTTTTTT
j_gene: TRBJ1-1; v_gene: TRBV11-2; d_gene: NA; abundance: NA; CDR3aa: CASSFVPRGETEAFF; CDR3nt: TGTGCCAGCAGCTTTGTTCCCAGGGGTGAGACTGAAGCTTTCTTT
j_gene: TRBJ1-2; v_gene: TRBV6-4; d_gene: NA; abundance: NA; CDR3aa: CASPGAGVYYGYTF; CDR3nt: TGTGCCAGCCCCGGGGCAGGGGTATACTATGGCTACACCTTC
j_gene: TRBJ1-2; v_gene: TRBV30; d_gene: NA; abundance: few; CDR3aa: CAWSVNRATGGYTF; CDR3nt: TGTGCCTGGAGTGTAAACCGGGCTACGGGAGGCTACACCTTC
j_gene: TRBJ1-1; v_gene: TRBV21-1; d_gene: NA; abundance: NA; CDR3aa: CASGDRIFNTEAFF; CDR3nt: TGTGCCAGCGGGGACAGGATTTTTAACACTGAAGCTTTCTTT